This T cell receptor beta chain was observed in a study of cytomegalovirus exposure and HLA in healthy donors. Notes on the study in general: Immune exposure was documented only through CMV serostatus. V- and J-gene trimming of TCR beta was linked (in a later analysis) to a missense DCLRE1C variant.

A word on this clone: Its matching antigen is unknown.

Germline-derived CDR1 and CDR2 are SGHNT and YENEEA. CDR3 length: 13 residues. V lost 5 bases to trimming and J lost 5 bases, with 12 bases between them. The PCR ran on 60 Vbeta and 13 Jbeta primers. Clones were read by immunoSEQ multiplex PCR, and TCRdb kept only the in-frame ones, dropping some. The table has approximately 81,000 clones, roughly 80% seen once. The sample comprised PBMCs. The TCR was taken from a woman in her 50s in good health and CMV-seropositive. The chain joins TRBV11-3 to TRBJ1-2; D possibly corresponds to TRBD1 (6 bases). CDR3 DNA sequence: TGTGCCAGCAGCCCGACAGGCGAATATGGCTACACCTTC. It yields the protein CASSPTGEYGYTF.